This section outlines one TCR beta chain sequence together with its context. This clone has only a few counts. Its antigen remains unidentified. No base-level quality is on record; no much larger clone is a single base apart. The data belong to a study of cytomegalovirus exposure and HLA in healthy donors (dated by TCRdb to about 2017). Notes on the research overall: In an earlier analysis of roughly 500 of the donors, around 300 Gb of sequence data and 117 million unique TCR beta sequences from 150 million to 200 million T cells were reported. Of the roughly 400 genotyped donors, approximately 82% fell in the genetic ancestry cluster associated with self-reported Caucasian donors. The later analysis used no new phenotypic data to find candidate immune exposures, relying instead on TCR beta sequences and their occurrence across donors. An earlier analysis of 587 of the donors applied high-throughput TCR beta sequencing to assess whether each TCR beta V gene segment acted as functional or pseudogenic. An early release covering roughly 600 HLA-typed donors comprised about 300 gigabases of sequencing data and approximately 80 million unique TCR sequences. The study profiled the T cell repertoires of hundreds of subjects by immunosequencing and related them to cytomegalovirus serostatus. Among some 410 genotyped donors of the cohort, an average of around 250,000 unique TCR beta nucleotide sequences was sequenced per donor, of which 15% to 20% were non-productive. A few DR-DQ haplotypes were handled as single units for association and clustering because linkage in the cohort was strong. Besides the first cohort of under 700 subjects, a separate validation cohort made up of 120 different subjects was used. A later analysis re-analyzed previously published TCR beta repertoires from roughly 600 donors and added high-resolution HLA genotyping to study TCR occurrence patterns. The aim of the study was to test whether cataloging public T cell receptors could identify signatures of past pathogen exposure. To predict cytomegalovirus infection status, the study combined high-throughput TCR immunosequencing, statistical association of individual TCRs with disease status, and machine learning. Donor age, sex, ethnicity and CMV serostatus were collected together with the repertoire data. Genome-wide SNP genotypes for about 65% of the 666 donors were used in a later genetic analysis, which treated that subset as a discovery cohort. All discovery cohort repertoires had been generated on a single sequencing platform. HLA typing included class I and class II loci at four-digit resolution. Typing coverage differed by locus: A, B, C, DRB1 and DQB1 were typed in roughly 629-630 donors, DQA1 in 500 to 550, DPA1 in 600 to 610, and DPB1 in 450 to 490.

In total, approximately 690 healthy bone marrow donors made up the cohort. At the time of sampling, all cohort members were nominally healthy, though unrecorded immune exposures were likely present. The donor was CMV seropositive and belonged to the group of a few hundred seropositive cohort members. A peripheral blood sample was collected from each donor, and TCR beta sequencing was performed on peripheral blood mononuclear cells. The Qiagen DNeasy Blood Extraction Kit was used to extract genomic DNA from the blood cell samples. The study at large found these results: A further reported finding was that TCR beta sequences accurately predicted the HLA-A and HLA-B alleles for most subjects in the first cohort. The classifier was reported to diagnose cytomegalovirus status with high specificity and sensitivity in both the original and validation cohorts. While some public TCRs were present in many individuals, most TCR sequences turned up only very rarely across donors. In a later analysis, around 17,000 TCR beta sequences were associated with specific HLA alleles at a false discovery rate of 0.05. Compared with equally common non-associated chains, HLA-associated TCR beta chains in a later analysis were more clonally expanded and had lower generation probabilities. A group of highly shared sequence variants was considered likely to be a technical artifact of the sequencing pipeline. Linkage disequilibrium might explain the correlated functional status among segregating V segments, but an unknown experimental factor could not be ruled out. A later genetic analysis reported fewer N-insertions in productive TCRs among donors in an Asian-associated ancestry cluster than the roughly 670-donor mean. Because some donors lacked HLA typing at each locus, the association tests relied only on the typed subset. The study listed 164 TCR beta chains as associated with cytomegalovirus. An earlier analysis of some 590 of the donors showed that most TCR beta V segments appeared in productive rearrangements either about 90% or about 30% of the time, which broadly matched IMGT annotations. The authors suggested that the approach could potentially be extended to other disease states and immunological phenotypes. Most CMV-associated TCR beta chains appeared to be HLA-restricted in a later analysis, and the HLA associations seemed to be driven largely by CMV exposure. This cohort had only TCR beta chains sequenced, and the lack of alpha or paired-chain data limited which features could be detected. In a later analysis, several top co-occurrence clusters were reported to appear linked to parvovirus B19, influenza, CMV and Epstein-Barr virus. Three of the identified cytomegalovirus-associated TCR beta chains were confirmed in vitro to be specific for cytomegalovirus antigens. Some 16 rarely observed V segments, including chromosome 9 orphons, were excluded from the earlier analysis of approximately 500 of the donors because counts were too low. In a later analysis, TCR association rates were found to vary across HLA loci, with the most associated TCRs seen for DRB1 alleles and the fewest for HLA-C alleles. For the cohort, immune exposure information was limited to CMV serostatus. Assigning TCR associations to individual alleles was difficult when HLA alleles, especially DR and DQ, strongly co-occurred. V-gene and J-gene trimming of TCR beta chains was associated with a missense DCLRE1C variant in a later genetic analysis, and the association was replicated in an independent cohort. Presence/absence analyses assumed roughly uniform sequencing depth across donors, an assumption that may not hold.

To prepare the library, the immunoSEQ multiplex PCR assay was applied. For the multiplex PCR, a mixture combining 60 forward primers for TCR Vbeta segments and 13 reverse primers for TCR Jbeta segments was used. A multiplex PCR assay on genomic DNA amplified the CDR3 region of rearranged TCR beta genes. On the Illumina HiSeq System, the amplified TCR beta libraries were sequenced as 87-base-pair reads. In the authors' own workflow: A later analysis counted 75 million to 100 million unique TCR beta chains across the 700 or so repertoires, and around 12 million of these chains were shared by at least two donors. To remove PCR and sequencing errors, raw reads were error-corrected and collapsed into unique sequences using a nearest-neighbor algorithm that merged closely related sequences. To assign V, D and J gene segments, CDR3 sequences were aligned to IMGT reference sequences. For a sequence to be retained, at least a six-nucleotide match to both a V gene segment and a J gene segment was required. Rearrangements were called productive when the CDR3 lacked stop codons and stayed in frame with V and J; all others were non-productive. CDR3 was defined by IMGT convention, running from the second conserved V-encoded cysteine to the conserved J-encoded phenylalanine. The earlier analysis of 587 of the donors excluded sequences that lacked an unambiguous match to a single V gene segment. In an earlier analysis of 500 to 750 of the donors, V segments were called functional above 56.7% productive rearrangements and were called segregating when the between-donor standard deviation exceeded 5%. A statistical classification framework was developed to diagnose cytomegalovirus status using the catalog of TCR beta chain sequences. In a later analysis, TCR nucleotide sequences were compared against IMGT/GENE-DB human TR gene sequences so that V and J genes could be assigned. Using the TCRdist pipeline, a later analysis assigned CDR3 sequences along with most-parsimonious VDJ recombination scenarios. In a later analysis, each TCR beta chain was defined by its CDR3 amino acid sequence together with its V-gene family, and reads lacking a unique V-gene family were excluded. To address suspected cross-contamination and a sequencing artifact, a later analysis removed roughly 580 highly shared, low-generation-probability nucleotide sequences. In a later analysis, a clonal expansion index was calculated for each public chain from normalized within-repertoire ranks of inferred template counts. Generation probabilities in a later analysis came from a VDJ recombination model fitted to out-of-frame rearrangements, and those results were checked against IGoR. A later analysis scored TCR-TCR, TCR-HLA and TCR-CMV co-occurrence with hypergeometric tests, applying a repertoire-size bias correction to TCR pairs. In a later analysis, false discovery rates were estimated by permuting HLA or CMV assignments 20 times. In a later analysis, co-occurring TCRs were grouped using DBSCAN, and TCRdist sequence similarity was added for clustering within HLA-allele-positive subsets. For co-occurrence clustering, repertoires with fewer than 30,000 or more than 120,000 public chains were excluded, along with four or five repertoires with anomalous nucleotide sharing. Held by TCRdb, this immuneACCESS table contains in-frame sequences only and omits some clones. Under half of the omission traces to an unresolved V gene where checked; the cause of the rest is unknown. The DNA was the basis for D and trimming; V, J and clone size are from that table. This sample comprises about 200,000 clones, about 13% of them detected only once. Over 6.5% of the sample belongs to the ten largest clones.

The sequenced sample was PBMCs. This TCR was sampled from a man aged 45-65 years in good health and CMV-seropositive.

In nucleotides, the sequence is TGTGCCAGCAGACAGGGGCCTGGAGAGACCCAGTACTTC. Its product reads: CASRQGPGETQYF. The chain is encoded by TRBV11-3 joined to TRBJ2-5; 7 junctional bases match TRBD1. Per the germline V gene, SGHNT is the CDR1 and YENEEA is the CDR2. From V the trimming removes 6 bases and from J it removes 4 bases, while the gene matches leave 5 bases of the junction unaccounted for. The CDR3, cysteine through phenylalanine, is 13 amino acids long. The read is trimmed to its CDR3 DNA, 39 bases read in frame from base 1.